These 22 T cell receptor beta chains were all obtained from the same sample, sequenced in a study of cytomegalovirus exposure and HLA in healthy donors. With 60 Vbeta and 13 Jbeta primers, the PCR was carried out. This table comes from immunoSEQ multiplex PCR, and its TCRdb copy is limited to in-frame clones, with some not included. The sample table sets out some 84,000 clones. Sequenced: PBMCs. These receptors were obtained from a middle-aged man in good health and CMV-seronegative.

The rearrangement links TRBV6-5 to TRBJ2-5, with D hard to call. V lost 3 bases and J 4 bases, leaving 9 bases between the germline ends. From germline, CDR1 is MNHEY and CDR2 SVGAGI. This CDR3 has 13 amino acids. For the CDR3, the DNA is TGTGCCAGCAGTTATTCAGGCGTAGAGACCCAGTACTTC. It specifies CASSYSGVETQYF.

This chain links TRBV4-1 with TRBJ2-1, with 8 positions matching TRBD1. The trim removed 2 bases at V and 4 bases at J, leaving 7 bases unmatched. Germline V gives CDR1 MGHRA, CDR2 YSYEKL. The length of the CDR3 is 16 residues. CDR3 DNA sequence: TGCGCCAGCAGCCAAATGGGGACAGGACGATACAATGAGCAGTTCTTC. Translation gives CASSQMGTGRYNEQFF.

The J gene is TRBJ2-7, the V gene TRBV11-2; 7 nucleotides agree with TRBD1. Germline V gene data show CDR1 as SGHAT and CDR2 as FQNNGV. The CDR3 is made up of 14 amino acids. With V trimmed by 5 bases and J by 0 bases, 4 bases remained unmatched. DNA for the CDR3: TGTGCCAGCAGCCATAGGACAGGCTCCTACGAGCAGTACTTC. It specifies CASSHRTGSYEQYF.

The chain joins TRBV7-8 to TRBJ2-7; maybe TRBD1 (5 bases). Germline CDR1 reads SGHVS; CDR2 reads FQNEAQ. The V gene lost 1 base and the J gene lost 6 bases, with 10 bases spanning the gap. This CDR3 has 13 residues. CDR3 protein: CASSLGAGREQYF. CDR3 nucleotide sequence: TGTGCCAGCAGCTTAGGTGCAGGGCGCGAGCAGTACTTC.

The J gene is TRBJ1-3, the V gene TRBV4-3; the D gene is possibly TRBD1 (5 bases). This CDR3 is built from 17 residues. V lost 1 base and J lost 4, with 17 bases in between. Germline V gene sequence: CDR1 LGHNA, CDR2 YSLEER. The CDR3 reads CASSQGHGGRSGNTIYF. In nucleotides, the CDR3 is TGCGCCAGCAGCCAAGGCCACGGGGGACGATCAGGAAACACCATATATTTT.

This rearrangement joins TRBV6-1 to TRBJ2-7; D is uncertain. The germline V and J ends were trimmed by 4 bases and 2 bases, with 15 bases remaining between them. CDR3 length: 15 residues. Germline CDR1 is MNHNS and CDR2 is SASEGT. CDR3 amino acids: CASSVIATVTYEQYF. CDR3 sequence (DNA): TGTGCCAGCAGTGTCATTGCTACAGTAACCTACGAGCAGTACTTC.

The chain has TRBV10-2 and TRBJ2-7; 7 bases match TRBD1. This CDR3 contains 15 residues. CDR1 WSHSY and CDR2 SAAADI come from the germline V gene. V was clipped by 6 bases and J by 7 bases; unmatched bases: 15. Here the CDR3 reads CASSYLRQGKREQYF. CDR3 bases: TGCGCCAGCAGCTACCTTCGACAGGGAAAACGGGAGCAGTACTTC.

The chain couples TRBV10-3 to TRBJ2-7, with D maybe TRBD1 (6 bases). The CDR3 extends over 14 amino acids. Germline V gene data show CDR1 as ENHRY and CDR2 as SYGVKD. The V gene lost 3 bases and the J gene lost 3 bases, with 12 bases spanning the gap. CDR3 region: CAISEGRGRYEQYF. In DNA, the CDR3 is TGTGCCATCAGTGAAGGCAGGGGACGCTACGAGCAGTACTTC.

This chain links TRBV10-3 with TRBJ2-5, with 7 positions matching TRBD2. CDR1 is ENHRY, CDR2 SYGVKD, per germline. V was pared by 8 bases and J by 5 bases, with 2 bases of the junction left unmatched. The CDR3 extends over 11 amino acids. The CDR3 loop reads CAIGGEETQYF. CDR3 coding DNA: TGTGCCATCGGGGGGGAGGAGACCCAGTACTTC.

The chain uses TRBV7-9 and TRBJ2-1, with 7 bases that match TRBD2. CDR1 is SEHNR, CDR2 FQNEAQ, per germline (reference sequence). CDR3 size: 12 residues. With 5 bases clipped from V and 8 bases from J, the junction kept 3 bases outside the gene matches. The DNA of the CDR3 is TGTGCCAGCAGCGCCACTAGCGATGAGCAGTTCTTC. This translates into CASSATSDEQFF.

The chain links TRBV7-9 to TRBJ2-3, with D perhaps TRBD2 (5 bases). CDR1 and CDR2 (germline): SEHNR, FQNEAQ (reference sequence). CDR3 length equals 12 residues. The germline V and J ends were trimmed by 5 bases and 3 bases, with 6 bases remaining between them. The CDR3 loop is CASSEGTDTQYF. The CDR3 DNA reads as TGTGCCAGCAGCGAGGGAACAGATACGCAGTATTTT.

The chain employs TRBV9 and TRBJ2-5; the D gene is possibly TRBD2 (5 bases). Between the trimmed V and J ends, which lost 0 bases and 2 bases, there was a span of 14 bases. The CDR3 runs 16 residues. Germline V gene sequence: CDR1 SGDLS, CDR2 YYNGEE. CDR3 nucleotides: TGTGCCAGCAGCGTAGTCATGCCTAGCCAACAAGAGACCCAGTACTTC. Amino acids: CASSVVMPSQQETQYF.

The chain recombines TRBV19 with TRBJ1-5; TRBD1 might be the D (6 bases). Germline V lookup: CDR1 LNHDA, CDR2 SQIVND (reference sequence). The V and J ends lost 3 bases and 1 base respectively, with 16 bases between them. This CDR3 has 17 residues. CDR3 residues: CASSMQGGWGSNQPQHF. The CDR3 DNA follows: TGTGCCAGTAGTATGCAAGGGGGTTGGGGAAGCAATCAGCCCCAGCATTTT.

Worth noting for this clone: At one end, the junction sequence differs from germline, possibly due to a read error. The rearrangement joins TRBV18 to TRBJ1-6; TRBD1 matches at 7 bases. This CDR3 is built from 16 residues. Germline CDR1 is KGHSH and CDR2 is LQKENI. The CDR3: CASSPPKGTANSLLHF. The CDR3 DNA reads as TGTGCCAGCTCACCACCGAAGGGGACAGCTAATTCACTCCTCCACTTT.

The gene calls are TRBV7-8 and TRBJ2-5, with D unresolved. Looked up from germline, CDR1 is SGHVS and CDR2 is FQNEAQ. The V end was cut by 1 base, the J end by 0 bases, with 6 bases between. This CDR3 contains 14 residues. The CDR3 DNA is TGTGCCAGCAGCTTAGGTCCCTACCAAGAGACCCAGTACTTC. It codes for CASSLGPYQETQYF.

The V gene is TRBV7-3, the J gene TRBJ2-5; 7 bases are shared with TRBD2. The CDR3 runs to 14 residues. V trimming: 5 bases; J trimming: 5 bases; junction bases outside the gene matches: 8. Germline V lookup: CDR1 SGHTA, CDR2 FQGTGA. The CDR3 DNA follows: TGTGCCAGCAGCCACGGACTAGAGGCCGAGACCCAGTACTTC. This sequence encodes CASSHGLEAETQYF.

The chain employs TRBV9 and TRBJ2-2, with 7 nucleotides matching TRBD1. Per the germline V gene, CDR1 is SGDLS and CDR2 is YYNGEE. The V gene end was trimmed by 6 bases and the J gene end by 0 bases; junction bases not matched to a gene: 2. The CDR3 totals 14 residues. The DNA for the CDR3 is TGTGCCAGCACCGACAGGGCGAACACCGGGGAGCTGTTTTTT. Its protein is CASTDRANTGELFF.

The CDR3 DNA reads TGCGCCAGCAGCTTACAGGGGTCTGGAAACACCATATATTTT. Encoded protein: CASSLQGSGNTIYF. The chain joins TRBV5-1 to TRBJ1-3; 7 bases agree with TRBD1. In germline, CDR1 is SGHRS, CDR2 YFSETQ. The CDR3 has 14 amino acids. V dropped 2 bases and J dropped 1; count of bases not matched to a gene: 0. Variable domain in full (rest from reference TRBV5-1 and TRBJ1-3): KAGVTQTPRYLIKTRGQQVTLSCSPISGHRSVSWYQQTPGQGLQFLFEYFSETQRNKGNFPGRFSGRQFSNSRSEMNVSTLELGDSALYLCASSLQGSGNTIYFGEGSWLTVV.

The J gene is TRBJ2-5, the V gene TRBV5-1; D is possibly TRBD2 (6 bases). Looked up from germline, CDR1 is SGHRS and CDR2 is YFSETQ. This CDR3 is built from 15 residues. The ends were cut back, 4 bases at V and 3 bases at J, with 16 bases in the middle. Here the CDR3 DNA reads TGCGCCAGCAGCCTAATGGGACTGGTAGAAGAGACCCAGTACTTC. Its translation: CASSLMGLVEETQYF.

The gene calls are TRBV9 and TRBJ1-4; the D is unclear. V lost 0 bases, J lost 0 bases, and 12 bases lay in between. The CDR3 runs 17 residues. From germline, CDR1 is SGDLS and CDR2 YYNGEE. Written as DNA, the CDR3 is TGTGCCAGCAGCGTAGGAGGAGGGTGGGCAACTAATGAAAAACTGTTTTTT. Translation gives CASSVGGGWATNEKLFF.

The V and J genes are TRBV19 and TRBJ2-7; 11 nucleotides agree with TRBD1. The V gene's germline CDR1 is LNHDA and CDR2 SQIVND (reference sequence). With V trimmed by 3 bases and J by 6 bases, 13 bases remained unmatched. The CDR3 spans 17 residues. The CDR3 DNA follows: TGTGCCAGTAGTATCACAGGACAGGGGGCTACAGCACTCGAGCAGTACTTC. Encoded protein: CASSITGQGATALEQYF.

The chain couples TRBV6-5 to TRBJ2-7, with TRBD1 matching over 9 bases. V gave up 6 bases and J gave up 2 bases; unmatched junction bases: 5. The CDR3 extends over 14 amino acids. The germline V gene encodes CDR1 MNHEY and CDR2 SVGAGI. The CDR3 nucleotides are TGTGCCAGCAGCCAGGGACAGGGCACCTACGAGCAGTACTTC. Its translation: CASSQGQGTYEQYF.